Below, one T cell receptor (beta chain) is given with its context. Germline V lookup: CDR1 SGHTA, CDR2 FQGNSA. The CDR3 runs to 14 residues. Trimming cost V 8 bases and J 3 bases; bases outside gene matches: 4. These data belong to a study of blood T cell repertoires in COVID-19. Clones were sequenced by immunoSEQ multiplex PCR, and TCRdb holds only the in-frame ones, with some missing. The data hold a few hundred thousand clones, with about 83% observed a single time. The V and J genes are TRBV7-2 and TRBJ2-2; 9 positions match TRBD1. Sequenced sample: peripheral blood. This receptor was obtained from a man younger than 45 who had recovered from COVID-19. CDR3 in amino acids: CASSGTGYTGELFF. In DNA form, the CDR3 reads TGTGCCAGCTCCGGGACAGGGTACACCGGGGAGCTGTTTTTT.